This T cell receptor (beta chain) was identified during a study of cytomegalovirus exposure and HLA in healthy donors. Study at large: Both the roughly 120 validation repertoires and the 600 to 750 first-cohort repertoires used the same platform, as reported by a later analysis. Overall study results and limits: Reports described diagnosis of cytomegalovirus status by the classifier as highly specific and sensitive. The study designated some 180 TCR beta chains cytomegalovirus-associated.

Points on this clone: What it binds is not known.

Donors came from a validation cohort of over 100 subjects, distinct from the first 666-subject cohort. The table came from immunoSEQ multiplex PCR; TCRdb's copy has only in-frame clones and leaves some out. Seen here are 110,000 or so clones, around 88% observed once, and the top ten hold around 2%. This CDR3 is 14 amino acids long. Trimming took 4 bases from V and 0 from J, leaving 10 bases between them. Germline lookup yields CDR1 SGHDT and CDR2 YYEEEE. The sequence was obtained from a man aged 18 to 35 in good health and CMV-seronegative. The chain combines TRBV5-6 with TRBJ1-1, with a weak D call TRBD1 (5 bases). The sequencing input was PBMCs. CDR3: CASSRKGMNTEAFF. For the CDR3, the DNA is TGTGCCAGCAGCCGGAAGGGGATGAACACTGAAGCTTTCTTT.